This T cell receptor (beta chain) was identified during a study of blood T cell repertoires in COVID-19 (dated by TCRdb to the early 2020s). At the level of the whole study: Samples covering the acute and convalescent phases of COVID-19 were provided by collaborators in the United States, Italy and Spain. The prospective study material was composed of cDNA or gDNA derived from T cells, B-cell-depleted T cells, or PBMCs. Subjects who had been exposed to COVID-19, were actively infected with it, or had recovered from it provided the deeply sampled blood TCRbeta repertoires that made up the dataset. The repertoires were made available in a free public database intended to serve as a resource for research on the immune response to SARS-CoV-2. Samples came from the ongoing ImmuneRACE study (first 160 participants) plus 1,254 subjects from 6 global collaborators. A de-identified subject ID, COVID-19 status, age in years and sex were almost always included in the sample metadata. Where available, HLA class I and class II types were obtained from metadata supplied by the sample provider rather than from assay-based typing.

Each collaborating institution followed its own protocols to collect whole blood in K2EDTA tubes. For TCRbeta analysis, collaborators shipped samples as frozen whole blood, isolated PBMCs, or DNA extracted from either of those sample types. The investigation overall reported the following: How much clinical and demographic metadata was included differed by source and by participant, and the metadata was provided uncurated.

TCRbeta CDR3 regions were amplified from genomic DNA by means of the immunoSEQ Assay, a bias-controlled multiplex PCR. Under the source paper's analysis protocol: Within the assay, amplification of reference gene primers was used to estimate how many nucleated cells each sample contained. To quantify the absolute abundance of each unique TCRbeta CDR3 rearrangement, sequence reads were collapsed and filtered. Productive Simpson clonality was computed per sample as the square root of Simpson's diversity index over productive rearrangements. The table comes from immuneACCESS by way of TCRdb, which keeps in-frame sequences with V and J called. Part of the clones is missing from these tables; in studies checked, under half for an unresolved V gene and the rest for unknown reasons. V and J calls and clone size follow that table, whereas D and trimming were derived from the DNA. The sample profile shows some 370,000 clones; around 92% of them were found once. The ten top clones hold roughly 1.2% of the sample.

The CDR3 measures 16 amino acids from cysteine to phenylalanine. Only the CDR3 region is kept as DNA, spanning 48 bases read in frame from base 1. For this chain, trimming is 5 bases at the V end and 5 bases at the J end, and the number of junction bases without a gene match is 11. The germline V gene (reference sequence) gives CDR1 as SEHNR and CDR2 as FQNEAQ. With respect to this clone: Its recognized antigen is unknown. Qualities for individual bases were not recorded, and no much larger clone is one base off.

This receptor chain uses TRBV7-9 and TRBJ1-5; a stretch of 8 junction bases matches TRBD1. Sequenced sample: peripheral blood. This clonotype originated in a man in his forties with acute or convalescent COVID-19. The CDR3 protein: CASSPSDRVPYQPQHF. The nucleotides read TGTGCCAGCAGCCCCTCGGACAGGGTGCCCTATCAGCCCCAGCATTTT.